A selection of T cell receptor beta chains follows, all from one sample in a study of identical twins. TCRdb analysed the 5' RACE reads with MiXCR anew, one entry per CDR3 protein. Seen here are 450,000 or so distinct CDR3 sequences, 13% to 15% observed once, and the top ten hold approximately 1%. This sample was also put to use in a study of yellow fever vaccine responses in identical twins.

Sequencing was done on a sample of CD4+ T cells sorted from blood. The receptors stem from a woman aged 18-29 years in good health. The CDR3 runs from the conserved cysteine through the conserved F or W. Fields, in order: V gene, clone size, D gene, J gene, CDR3 DNA, CDR3 protein. The D gene is left open where the match is weak. Not every row has a clone size; where given, it reads once, few, many or a size class.

>TRBV28|few|TRBD1|TRBJ1-5
TGTGCCAGCGGACAGGGTGCACAGCCCCAGCATTTT
CASGQGAQPQHF
>TRBV7-2|.|.|TRBJ2-7
TGTGCCAGCCCAAGGACTTCAGCCTACGAGCAGTACTTC
CASPRTSAYEQYF
>TRBV11-2|.|TRBD2|TRBJ2-1
TGTGCCAGCAGTCCCATAGCGGGGGGCCGGAATGAGCAGTTCTTC
CASSPIAGGRNEQFF
>TRBV5-1|few|TRBD1|TRBJ2-7
TGCGCCAGCAGCCTACACCGGACAGGAAGCTCCTACGAGCAGTACTTC
CASSLHRTGSSYEQYF
>TRBV10-3|few|.|TRBJ1-5
TGTGCCATCAGGGATAGCAATCAGCCCCAGCATTTT
CAIRDSNQPQHF
>TRBV3-1|few|.|TRBJ1-2
TGTGCCAGCAGCCAAGAGGGGCAGATTTACTATGGCTACACCTTC
CASSQEGQIYYGYTF
>TRBV6-2/TRBV6-3|few|.|TRBJ1-1
TGTGCCACCGCCCAGCGGGAAAGAACTGAAGCTTTCTTT
CATAQRERTEAFF
>TRBV19|few|.|TRBJ2-1
TGTGCCAGTAGTCCAAATGGGCTAGCAAATGAGCAGTTCTTC
CASSPNGLANEQFF
>TRBV15|.|.|TRBJ1-6
TGTGCCACCAGCAGATCATCTAATTCACCCCTCCACTTT
CATSRSSNSPLHF
>TRBV15|.|.|TRBJ2-1
TGTGCCACCAGCAGAGATCCCCCGGGTGAGCAGTTCTTC
CATSRDPPGEQFF
>TRBV24-1|few|.|TRBJ2-5
TGTGCCACCAGTGACGGGAGCCAAGAGACCCAGTACTTC
CATSDGSQETQYF
>TRBV20-1|few|TRBD2|TRBJ2-1
TGCAGTGCTAGAGCGGGACTAGCGGGCCATGAGCAGTTCTTC
CSARAGLAGHEQFF
>TRBV2|.|.|TRBJ2-7
TGTGCCAGCAGTTTCCGAGCCACCGAGCAGTACTTC
CASSFRATEQYF
>TRBV15|many|.|TRBJ1-2
TGTGCCACCAGCAGAGATGGACGGTCCCGACCCCTTTATGGCTACACCTTC
CATSRDGRSRPLYGYTF
>TRBV9|few|.|TRBJ2-2
TGTGCCAGCAGCCCCCCTCGGGGGACCCAAGGGGGCGGGGAGCTGTTTTTT
CASSPPRGTQGGGELFF
>TRBV7-9|.|.|TRBJ1-1
TGTGCCAGCAGTGGGGCTTTCTTT
CASSGAFF
>TRBV6-1|few|TRBD1|TRBJ2-7
TGTGCCAGCAGTGCCTCCGGGACAGGTGTCTTC
CASSASGTGVF
>TRBV24-1|few|TRBD2|TRBJ2-7
TGTGCCACCAGTGAACGGACTAGCGGCTCCTACGAGCAGTACTTC
CATSERTSGSYEQYF
>TRBV15|few|TRBD2|TRBJ2-3
TGTGCCACCAGCAGAAGCCTAGCGGGAGAAGCAGATACGCAGTATTTT
CATSRSLAGEADTQYF
>TRBV19|.|.|TRBJ2-7
TGTGCCAGTAGTATTCGAGGACACAAGAATACCTACGAGCAGTACTTC
CASSIRGHKNTYEQYF
>TRBV12-3/TRBV12-4|many|.|TRBJ2-7
TGTGCCAGCAGTTTACAGAACTCCTACGAGCAGTACTTC
CASSLQNSYEQYF
>TRBV20-1|.|.|TRBJ2-1
TGCAGTGCTAGAGGGGCAACGGGCGATCAAACCTACAATGAGCAGTTCTTC
CSARGATGDQTYNEQFF
>TRBV15|few|.|TRBJ2-7
TGTGCCACCAGCACGACGGAGGACGAGCAGTACTTC
CATSTTEDEQYF
>TRBV3-1|.|.|TRBJ2-4
TGTGCCAGCAGCCAGGAAGGACTCCTAGCCAAAAACATTCAGTACTTC
CASSQEGLLAKNIQYF
>TRBV5-1|few|.|TRBJ2-1
TGCGCCAGCAGCTTGGTAGAGGGGAATGAGCAGTTCTTC
CASSLVEGNEQFF
>TRBV5-1|few|.|TRBJ2-1
TGCGCCAGCAGCCCTTGGTACTCCTACAATGAGCAGTTCTTC
CASSPWYSYNEQFF
>TRBV21-1|.|.|TRBJ1-6
TGTGCCAGCAGCAAAGATGGGGGAGGGGGCATACCCCTCCACTTT
CASSKDGGGGIPLHF
>TRBV5-1|.|TRBD2|TRBJ2-1
TGCGCCAGCAGCTTGGAAGGACTAGCGGGGCTTTATGAGCAGTTCTTC
CASSLEGLAGLYEQFF
>TRBV4-3|many|.|TRBJ2-2
TGCGCCAGCAGCCAAGATTCATCAACCGGGGAGCTGTTTTTT
CASSQDSSTGELFF
>TRBV25-1|few|TRBD1|TRBJ2-7
TGTGCCAGCAGCCACCGGGACAGGGGGAGCGAGCAGTACTTC
CASSHRDRGSEQYF
>TRBV9|few|.|TRBJ1-1
TGTGCCAGCAGCGTAGGGGGCTCAGTTAGGGCTGAAGCTTTCTTT
CASSVGGSVRAEAFF
>TRBV5-1|.|TRBD1|TRBJ2-5
TGCGCCAGCAGCTTGCGAGGGGGCATTGCGGAGACCCAGTACTTC
CASSLRGGIAETQYF
>TRBV20-1|many|.|TRBJ2-2
TGCAGTGCTAAAAGCGAGAACACCGGGGAGCTGTTTTTT
CSAKSENTGELFF
>TRBV24-1|few|TRBD2|TRBJ2-5
TGTGCCACCAGTGACTCTCGGGGACTAGATCCCCAAGAGACCCAGTACTTC
CATSDSRGLDPQETQYF
>TRBV12-3/TRBV12-4|many|TRBD1|TRBJ2-3
TGTGCCAGCAGCACAGGGGGCCTTTTCGGTACGCAGTATTTT
CASSTGGLFGTQYF
>TRBV6-1|once|.|TRBJ2-5
TGTGCCAGCATGGGGGGGCGGCGAGAGACCCAGTACTTC
CASMGGRRETQYF
>TRBV21-1|few|.|TRBJ2-2
TGTGCCAGCAGCGCCCGGGACAGATTTAACACCGGGGAGCTGTTTTTT
CASSARDRFNTGELFF
>TRBV6-6|few|.|TRBJ2-4
TGTGCCAGCAGGGCTAATACAAACATTCAGTACTTC
CASRANTNIQYF
>TRBV15|few|.|TRBJ2-5
TGTGCCACCAGCAGGGTATTGGAGACCCAGTACTTC
CATSRVLETQYF
>TRBV5-1|.|.|TRBJ2-7
TGCGCCAGCAGCCGTCAGTCAATCAGGGCCGAGCAGTACTTC
CASSRQSIRAEQYF
>TRBV4-1|few|.|TRBJ2-1
TGCGCCAGCAGCCAACCCGGGAGCTACAATGAGCAGTTCTTC
CASSQPGSYNEQFF
>TRBV12-3/TRBV12-4|few|.|TRBJ2-7
TGTGCCAGCAGGCAGGTCGGGGTGCGCGAGCAGTACTTC
CASRQVGVREQYF
>TRBV7-3|.|TRBD2|TRBJ2-1
TGTGCCAGCAGCTTAACCCCGGGAGGCTACAACAATGAGCAGTTCTTC
CASSLTPGGYNNEQFF
>TRBV9|few|.|TRBJ2-7
TGTGCCAGCAGCCTTCGGGGGACGGGTGACTACGAGCAGTACTTC
CASSLRGTGDYEQYF
>TRBV7-2|few|TRBD2|TRBJ2-5
TGTGCCAGCAGCTTTCAGACTAGCGCCGGGGAGACCCAGTACTTC
CASSFQTSAGETQYF